These 16 T cell receptor beta chains were all obtained from the same sample, sequenced in a study of technical replicates of blood from several donors. The method was immunoSEQ multiplex PCR; TCRdb's version includes in-frame clones alone and lacks a portion of them. The sample lists approximately 82,000 clones; about 90% were seen once. Sequenced material: T cells isolated from PBMCs. These receptors originate from a human donor in good health.

CDR3 residues: CASSSTGGWTEAFF. CDR3 bases: TGTGCCAGCAGCTCGACAGGGGGCTGGACTGAAGCTTTCTTT. V and J are TRBV7-8 and TRBJ1-1; 10 nucleotides line up with TRBD1. CDR1 is SGHVS, CDR2 FQNEAQ, per germline. Trimming took 4 bases from V and 5 from J; bases not matched to a gene: 4. This CDR3 spans 14 amino acids.

The rearrangement links TRBV5-1 to TRBJ1-2, with D maybe TRBD1 (5 bases). The germline V gene has CDR1 SGHRS and CDR2 YFSETQ. With 0 bases removed from V and 6 bases from J, the gap between germline ends came to 15 bases. The CDR3 totals 15 residues. As DNA, the CDR3 is TGCGCCAGCAGCTTGGATACAGTCCAGACAGATGGCTACACCTTC. It translates to CASSLDTVQTDGYTF. Drawing the rest from reference TRBV5-1 and TRBJ1-2, the complete variable domain is KAGVTQTPRYLIKTRGQQVTLSCSPISGHRSVSWYQQTPGQGLQFLFEYFSETQRNKGNFPGRFSGRQFSNSRSEMNVSTLELGDSALYLCASSLDTVQTDGYTFGSGTRLTVV.

V usage is TRBV7-9 and J usage is TRBJ1-2, with D uncertain. CDR1 is SEHNR, CDR2 FQNEAQ, per germline (reference sequence). CDR3 length: 13 amino acids. Trimming pared 5 bases from V and 6 bases from J, leaving 13 bases between. CDR3 in amino acids: CASSQGGRDGYTF. CDR3 coding DNA: TGTGCCAGCAGCCAAGGCGGGAGAGATGGCTACACCTTC.

The genes are TRBV19 and TRBJ2-3, with a tentative D call TRBD1 (5 bases). CDR1 is LNHDA and CDR2 is SQIVND in the germline V gene (reference sequence). This CDR3 has 15 amino acids. V shed 4 bases and J shed 2 bases, with 13 bases lying between them. Here the CDR3 reads CASSTQGLFTDTQYF. CDR3 in DNA: TGTGCCAGTAGTACTCAGGGCCTGTTCACAGATACGCAGTATTTT. Full variable domain (rest looked up from reference TRBV19 and TRBJ2-3): DGGITQSPKYLFRKEGQNVTLSCEQNLNHDAMYWYRQDPGQGLRLIYYSQIVNDFQKGDIAEGYSVSREKKESFPLTVTSAQKNPTAFYLCASSTQGLFTDTQYFGPGTRLTVL.

This rearrangement joins TRBV27 to TRBJ2-3; D is perhaps TRBD2 (6 bases). Trimming left V 2 bases short and J 0 bases short, with 9 bases between. Germline V gene sequence: CDR1 MNHEY, CDR2 SMNVEV (reference sequence). The CDR3 has 15 residues. CDR3 DNA: TGTGCCAGCAGTTTAACGCGGGGTAGCACAGATACGCAGTATTTT. Its translation is CASSLTRGSTDTQYF.

The genes are TRBV7-9 and TRBJ1-1, with TRBD1 matching 7 bases. The length of the CDR3 is 15 residues. V gave up 5 bases and J gave up 5 bases; unmatched junction bases: 11. Germline CDR1 is SEHNR and CDR2 is FQNEAQ (reference sequence). Here the CDR3 reads CASSGDSPMWTEAFF. The CDR3 DNA reads as TGTGCCAGCAGCGGGGACAGCCCAATGTGGACTGAAGCTTTCTTT.

This clone was recorded only once. The chain combines TRBV28 with TRBJ2-3, with TRBD2 identical over 8 bases. The length of the CDR3 is 17 residues. Germline V gene sequence: CDR1 MDHEN, CDR2 SYDVKM. V was pared by 8 bases and J by 2 bases, with 15 bases of the junction left unmatched. CDR3 in amino acids: CASLGSRLAYATDTQYF. CDR3 DNA: TGTGCCAGCCTAGGTTCGCGACTAGCGTATGCCACAGATACGCAGTATTTT.

V usage is TRBV27 and J usage is TRBJ1-1, with 11 bases matching TRBD1. The trim removed 8 bases at V and 0 bases at J, leaving 23 bases unmatched. CDR1 is MNHEY, CDR2 SMNVEV, per germline (reference sequence). CDR3 length: 21 residues. The CDR3 region is CASRPTDRGLRHLGMNTEAFF. As DNA, the CDR3 is TGTGCCAGCCGACCCACGGACAGGGGGCTGCGACACCTGGGCATGAACACTGAAGCTTTCTTT.

The V call is TRBV11-3, the J call TRBJ2-7, with a weak D call TRBD2 (7 bases). Germline values: CDR1 SGHNT, CDR2 YENEEA. The CDR3 spans 15 residues. V lost 4 bases to trimming and J lost 7 bases, with 20 bases between them. For the CDR3, the DNA is TGTGCCAGCAGCTCTACGGGGGGCCAAGGCGGAGAGCAGTACTTC. It translates to CASSSTGGQGGEQYF.

This chain connects TRBV6-1 to TRBJ1-1; the D is unclear. Germline values: CDR1 MNHNS, CDR2 SASEGT. The ends were cut back, 6 bases at V and 0 bases at J, with 14 bases in the middle. CDR3 length equals 15 residues. The CDR3 region is CASSSMGGMNTEAFF. The CDR3 bases are TGTGCCAGCAGCTCGATGGGAGGAATGAACACTGAAGCTTTCTTT.

This chain links TRBV28 with TRBJ2-5, with D unresolved. CDR1 MDHEN and CDR2 SYDVKM come from the germline V gene. This CDR3 region has 11 residues. Trimming pared 6 bases from V and 5 bases from J, leaving 7 bases between. The CDR3 sequence is CASRHSETQYF. CDR3 in DNA: TGTGCCAGCAGACATTCGGAGACCCAGTACTTC. Together with reference TRBV28 and TRBJ2-5, the CDR3 gives the full variable domain: DVKVTQSSRYLVKRTGEKVFLECVQDMDHENMFWYRQDPGLGLRLIYFSYDVKMKEKGDIPEGYSVSREKKERFSLILESASTNQTSMYLCASRHSETQYFGPGTRLLVL.

J is TRBJ1-5 and V is TRBV7-9; D remains ambiguous. Deletions cut 5 bases from V and 6 bases from J, with 11 bases between. The CDR3 consists of 13 residues. Germline V gene lookup returns CDR1 SEHNR and CDR2 FQNEAQ (reference sequence). CDR3 DNA: TGTGCCAGCAGCCTCGGTAATCCTCAGCCCCAGCATTTT. Translation: CASSLGNPQPQHF.

V and J are TRBV7-2 and TRBJ2-1; TRBD2 might be the D (7 bases). This CDR3 comprises 15 residues. Per the germline V gene, CDR1 is SGHTA and CDR2 is FQGNSA. V lost 5 bases and J lost 10, with 21 bases in between. CDR3: CASSLAPRGGREQFF. For the CDR3, the DNA is TGTGCCAGCAGCCTCGCCCCTAGGGGGGGTAGGGAGCAGTTCTTC. The variable domain in full, with the rest retrieved from reference TRBV7-2 and TRBJ2-1, is GAGVSQSPSNKVTEKGKDVELRCDPISGHTALYWYRQSLGQGLEFLIYFQGNSAPDKSGLPSDRFSAERTGGSVSTLTIQRTQQEDSAVYLCASSLAPRGGREQFFGPGTRLTVL.

The rearrangement links TRBV11-2 to TRBJ2-2, with a possible D match to TRBD1 (6 bases). CDR1 is SGHAT, CDR2 FQNNGV, per germline. CDR3 length equals 16 residues. Trimming shortened V by 1 base and J by 2 bases, and 11 bases separated the two germline ends. This CDR3 is CASSLVVTGNTGELFF. CDR3 bases: TGTGCCAGCAGCTTAGTTGTGACAGGAAACACCGGGGAGCTGTTTTTT.

This chain joins TRBV11-3 and TRBJ1-4; unclear D gene. V was pared by 1 base and J by 0 bases, with 12 bases between. Germline-derived CDR1 and CDR2 are SGHNT and YENEEA. This CDR3 comprises 17 residues. CDR3: CASSLAYGSSTNEKLFF. The CDR3 DNA sequence: TGTGCCAGCAGCTTAGCCTACGGGAGCTCAACTAATGAAAAACTGTTTTTT.

The chain couples TRBV19 to TRBJ2-1; D is possibly TRBD2 (6 bases). Trimming shortened V by 5 bases and J by 7 bases, and 15 bases separated the two germline ends. The CDR3 is made up of 14 amino acids. Germline V gives CDR1 LNHDA, CDR2 SQIVND (reference sequence). The CDR3: CASSLGTGVNEQFF. For the CDR3, the DNA is TGTGCCAGTAGTCTCGGGACGGGAGTGAATGAGCAGTTCTTC.